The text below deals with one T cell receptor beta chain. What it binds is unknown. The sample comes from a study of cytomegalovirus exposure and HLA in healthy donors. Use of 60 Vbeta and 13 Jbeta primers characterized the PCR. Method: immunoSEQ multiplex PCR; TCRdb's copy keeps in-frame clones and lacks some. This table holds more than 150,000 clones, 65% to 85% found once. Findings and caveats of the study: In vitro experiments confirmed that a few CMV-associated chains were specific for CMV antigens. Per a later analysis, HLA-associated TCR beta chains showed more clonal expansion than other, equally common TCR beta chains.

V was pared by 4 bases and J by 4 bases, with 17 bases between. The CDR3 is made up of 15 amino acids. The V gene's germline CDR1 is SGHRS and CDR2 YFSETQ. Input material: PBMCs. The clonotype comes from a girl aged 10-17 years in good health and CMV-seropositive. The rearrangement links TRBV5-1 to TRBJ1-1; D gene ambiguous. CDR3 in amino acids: CASSLAPIKSTEAFF. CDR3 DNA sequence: TGCGCCAGCAGCCTGGCCCCAATAAAGAGCACTGAAGCTTTCTTT.